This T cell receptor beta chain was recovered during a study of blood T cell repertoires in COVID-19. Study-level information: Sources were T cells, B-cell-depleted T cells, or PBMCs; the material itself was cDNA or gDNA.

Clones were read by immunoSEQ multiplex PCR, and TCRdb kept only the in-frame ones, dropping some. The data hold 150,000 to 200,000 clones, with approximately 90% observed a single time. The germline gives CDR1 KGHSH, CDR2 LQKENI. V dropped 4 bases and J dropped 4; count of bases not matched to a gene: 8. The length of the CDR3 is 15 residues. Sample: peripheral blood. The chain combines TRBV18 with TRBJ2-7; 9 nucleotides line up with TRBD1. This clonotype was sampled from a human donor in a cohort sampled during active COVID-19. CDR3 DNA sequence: TGTGCCAGCTCACTAGCCGGGACAGGGTGGTACGAGCAGTACTTC. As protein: CASSLAGTGWYEQYF. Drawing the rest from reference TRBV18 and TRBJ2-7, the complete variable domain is NAGVMQNPRHLVRRRGQEARLRCSPMKGHSHVYWYRQLPEEGLKFMVYLQKENIIDESGMPKERFSAEFPKEGPSILRIQQVVRGDSAAYFCASSLAGTGWYEQYFGPGTRLTVT.